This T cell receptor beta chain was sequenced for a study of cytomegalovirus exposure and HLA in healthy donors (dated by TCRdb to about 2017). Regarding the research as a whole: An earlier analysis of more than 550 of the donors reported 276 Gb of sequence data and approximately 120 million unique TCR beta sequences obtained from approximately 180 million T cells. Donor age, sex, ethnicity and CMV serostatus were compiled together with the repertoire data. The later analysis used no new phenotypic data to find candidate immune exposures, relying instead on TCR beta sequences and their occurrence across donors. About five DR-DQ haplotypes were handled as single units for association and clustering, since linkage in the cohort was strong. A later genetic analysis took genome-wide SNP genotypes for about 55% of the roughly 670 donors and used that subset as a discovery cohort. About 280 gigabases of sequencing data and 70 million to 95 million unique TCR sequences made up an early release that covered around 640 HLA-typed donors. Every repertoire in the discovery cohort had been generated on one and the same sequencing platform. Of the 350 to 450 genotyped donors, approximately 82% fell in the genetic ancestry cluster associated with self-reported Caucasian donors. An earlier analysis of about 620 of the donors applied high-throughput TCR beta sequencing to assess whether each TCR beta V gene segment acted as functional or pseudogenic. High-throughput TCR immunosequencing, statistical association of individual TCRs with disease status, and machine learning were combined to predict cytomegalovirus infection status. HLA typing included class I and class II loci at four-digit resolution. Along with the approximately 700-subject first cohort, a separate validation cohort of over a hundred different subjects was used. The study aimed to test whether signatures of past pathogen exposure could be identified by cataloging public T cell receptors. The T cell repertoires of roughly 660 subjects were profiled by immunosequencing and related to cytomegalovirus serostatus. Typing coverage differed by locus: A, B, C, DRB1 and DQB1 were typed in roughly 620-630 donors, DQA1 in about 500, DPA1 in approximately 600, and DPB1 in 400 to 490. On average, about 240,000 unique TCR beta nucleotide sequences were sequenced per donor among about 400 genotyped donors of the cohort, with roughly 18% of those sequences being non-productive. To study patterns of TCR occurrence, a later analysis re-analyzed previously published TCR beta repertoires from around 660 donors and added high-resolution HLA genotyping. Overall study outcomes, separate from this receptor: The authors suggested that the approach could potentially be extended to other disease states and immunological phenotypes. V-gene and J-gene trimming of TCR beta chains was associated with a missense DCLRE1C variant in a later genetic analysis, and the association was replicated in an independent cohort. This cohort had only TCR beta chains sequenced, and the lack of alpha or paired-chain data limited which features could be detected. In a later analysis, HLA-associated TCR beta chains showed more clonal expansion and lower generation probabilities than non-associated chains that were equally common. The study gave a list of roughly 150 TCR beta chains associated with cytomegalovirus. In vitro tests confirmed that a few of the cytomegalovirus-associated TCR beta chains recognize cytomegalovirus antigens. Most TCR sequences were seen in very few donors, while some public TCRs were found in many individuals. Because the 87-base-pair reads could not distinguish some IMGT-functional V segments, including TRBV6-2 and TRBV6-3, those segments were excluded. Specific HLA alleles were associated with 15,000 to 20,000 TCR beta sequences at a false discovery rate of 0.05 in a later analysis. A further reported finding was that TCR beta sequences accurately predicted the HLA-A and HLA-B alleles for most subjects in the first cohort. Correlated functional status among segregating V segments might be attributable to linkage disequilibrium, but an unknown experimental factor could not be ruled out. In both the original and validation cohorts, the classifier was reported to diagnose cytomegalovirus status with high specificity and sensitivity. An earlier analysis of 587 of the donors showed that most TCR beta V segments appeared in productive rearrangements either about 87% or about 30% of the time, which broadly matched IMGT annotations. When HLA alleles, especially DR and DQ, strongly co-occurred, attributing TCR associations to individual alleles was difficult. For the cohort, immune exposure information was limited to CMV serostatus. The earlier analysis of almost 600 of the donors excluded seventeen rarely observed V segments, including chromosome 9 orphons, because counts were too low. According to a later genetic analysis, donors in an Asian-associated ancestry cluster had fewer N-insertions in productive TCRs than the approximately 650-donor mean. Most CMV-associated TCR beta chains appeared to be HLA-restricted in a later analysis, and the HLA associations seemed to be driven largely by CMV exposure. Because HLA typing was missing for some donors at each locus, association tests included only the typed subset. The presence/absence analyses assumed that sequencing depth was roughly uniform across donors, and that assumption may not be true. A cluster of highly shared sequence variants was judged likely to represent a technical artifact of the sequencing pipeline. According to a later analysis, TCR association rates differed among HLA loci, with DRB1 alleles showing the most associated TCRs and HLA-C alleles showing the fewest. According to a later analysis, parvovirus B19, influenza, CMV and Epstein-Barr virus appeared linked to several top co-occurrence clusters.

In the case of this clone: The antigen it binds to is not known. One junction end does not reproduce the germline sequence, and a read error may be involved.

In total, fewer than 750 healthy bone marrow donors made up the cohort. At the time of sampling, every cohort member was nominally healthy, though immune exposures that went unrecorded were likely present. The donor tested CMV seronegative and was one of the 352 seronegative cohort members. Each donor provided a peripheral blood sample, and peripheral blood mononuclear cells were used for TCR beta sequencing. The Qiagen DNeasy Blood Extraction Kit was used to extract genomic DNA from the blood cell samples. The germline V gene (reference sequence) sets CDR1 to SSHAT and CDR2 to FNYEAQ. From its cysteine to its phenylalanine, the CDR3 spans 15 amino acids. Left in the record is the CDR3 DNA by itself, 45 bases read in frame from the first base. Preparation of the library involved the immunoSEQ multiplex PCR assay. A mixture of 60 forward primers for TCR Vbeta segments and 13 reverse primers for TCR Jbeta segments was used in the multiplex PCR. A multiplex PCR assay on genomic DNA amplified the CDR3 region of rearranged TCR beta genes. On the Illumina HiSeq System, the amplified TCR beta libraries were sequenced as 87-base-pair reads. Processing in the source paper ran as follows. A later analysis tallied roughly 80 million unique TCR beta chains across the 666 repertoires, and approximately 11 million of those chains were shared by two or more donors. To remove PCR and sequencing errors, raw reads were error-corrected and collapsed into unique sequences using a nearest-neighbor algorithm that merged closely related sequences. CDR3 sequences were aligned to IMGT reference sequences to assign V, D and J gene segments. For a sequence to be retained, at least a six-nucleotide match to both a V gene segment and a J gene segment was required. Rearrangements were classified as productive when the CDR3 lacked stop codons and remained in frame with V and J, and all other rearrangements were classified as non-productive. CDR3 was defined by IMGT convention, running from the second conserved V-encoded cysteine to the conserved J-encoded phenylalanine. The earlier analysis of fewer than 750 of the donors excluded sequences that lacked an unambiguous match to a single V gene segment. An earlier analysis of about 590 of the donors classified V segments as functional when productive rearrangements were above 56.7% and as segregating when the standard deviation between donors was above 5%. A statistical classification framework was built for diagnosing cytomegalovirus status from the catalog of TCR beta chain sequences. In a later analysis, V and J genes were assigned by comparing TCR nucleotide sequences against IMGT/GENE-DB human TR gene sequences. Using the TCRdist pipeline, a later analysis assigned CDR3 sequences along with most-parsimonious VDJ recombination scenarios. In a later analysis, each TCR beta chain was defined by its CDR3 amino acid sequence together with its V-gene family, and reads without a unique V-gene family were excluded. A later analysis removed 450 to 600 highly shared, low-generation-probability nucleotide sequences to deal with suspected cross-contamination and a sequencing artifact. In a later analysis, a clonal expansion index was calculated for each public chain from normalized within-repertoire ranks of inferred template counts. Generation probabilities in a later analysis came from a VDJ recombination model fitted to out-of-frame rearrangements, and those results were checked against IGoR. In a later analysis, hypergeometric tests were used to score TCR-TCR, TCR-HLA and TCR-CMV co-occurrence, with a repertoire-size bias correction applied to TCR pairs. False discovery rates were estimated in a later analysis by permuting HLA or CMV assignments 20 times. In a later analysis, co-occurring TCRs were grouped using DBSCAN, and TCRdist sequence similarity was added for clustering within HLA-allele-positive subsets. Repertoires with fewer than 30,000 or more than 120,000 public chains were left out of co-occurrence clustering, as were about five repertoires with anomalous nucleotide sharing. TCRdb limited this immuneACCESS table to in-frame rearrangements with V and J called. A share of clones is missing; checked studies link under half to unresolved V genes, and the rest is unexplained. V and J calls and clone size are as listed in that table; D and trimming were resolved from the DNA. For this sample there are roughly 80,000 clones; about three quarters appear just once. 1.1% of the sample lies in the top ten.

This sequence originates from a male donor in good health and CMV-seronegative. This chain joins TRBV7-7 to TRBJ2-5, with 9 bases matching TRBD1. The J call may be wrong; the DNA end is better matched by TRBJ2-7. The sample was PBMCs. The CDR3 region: CASSLGTGNLDEQYF. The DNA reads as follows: TGTGCTAGCAGCTTAGGGACAGGGAATTTGGACGAGCAGTACTTC.